The rows below give T cell receptor beta chains drawn from one sample of a study of blood T cell repertoires in COVID-19. Profiled with immunoSEQ multiplex PCR; TCRdb holds only in-frame clones, not every one. The table has roughly 190,000 clones, about 88% seen once; the top ten hold under 30%. Sequenced material: PBMCs or T cells enriched from blood (not recorded which). The source of these receptors is a woman in her thirties or forties in a cohort exposed to, infected with or recovered from COVID-19 (not recorded which). Both conserved end residues are part of each CDR3. D genes are given only for firm matches. Part of the rows lack a size; the others show once, few, many or a class for expanded clones.

CDR3,DNA,J,V,size,D
CASQGRELGTLHF,TGTGCCAGCCAAGGGCGGGAGCTTGGCACCCTCCACTTT,TRBJ1-6,TRBV6-5,NA,NA
CASTPGQGRGYSNQPQHF,TGTGCCAGCACCCCGGGACAGGGGAGGGGATATAGCAATCAGCCCCAGCATTTT,TRBJ1-5,TRBV6-2/TRBV6-3,few,TRBD1
CASSTGQGFSGNTIYF,TGCGCCAGCAGCACTGGACAGGGCTTCTCTGGAAACACCATATATTTT,TRBJ1-3,TRBV5-1,once,TRBD1
CASSPTRTSGNNEQFF,TGTGCCAGCAGCCCTACCCGGACTAGCGGGAACAATGAGCAGTTCTTC,TRBJ2-1,TRBV13,NA,TRBD2
CSASSPGSTNEKLFF,TGCAGTGCTAGTAGTCCGGGATCAACTAATGAAAAACTGTTTTTT,TRBJ1-4,TRBV20-1,NA,NA
CASSLFRTSGTYNEQFF,TGTGCCAGCAGCTTATTTCGGACTAGCGGGACCTACAATGAGCAGTTCTTC,TRBJ2-1,TRBV7-9,few,TRBD2
CASSQPGLAGSSSYEQYF,TGTGCCAGCTCACAGCCGGGACTAGCGGGGTCGAGCTCCTACGAGCAGTACTTC,TRBJ2-7,TRBV18,few,TRBD2
CASSRSGGMSYNEQFF,TGTGCCAGCAGTCGTAGCGGGGGCATGTCCTACAATGAGCAGTTCTTC,TRBJ2-1,TRBV2,NA,TRBD2
CASSEGDREVTEAFF,TGTGCCAGCAGCGAGGGGGACAGGGAGGTCACTGAAGCTTTCTTT,TRBJ1-1,TRBV9,NA,TRBD1
CASSPYLQGGNQPQHF,TGTGCCAGCAGCCCATATCTGCAGGGTGGAAATCAGCCCCAGCATTTT,TRBJ1-5,TRBV7-8,NA,NA
CASSTGGASGGYTGELFF,TGTGCCAGCAGCACCGGAGGAGCTAGCGGGGGGTACACCGGGGAGCTGTTTTTT,TRBJ2-2,TRBV7-9,NA,TRBD2
CASSWEHQRGRNEQYF,TGTGCCAGCAGCTGGGAGCATCAGCGGGGTCGGAACGAGCAGTACTTC,TRBJ2-7,TRBV7-6,NA,TRBD2
CASREADATSGNTIYF,TGTGCCAGCAGGGAGGCCGATGCGACCTCTGGAAACACCATATATTTT,TRBJ1-3,TRBV2,NA,NA
CASSPGAFNEKLFF,TGTGCCAGCAGCCCCGGAGCCTTTAATGAAAAACTGTTTTTT,TRBJ1-4,TRBV7-9,NA,NA
CASSKYGQVYTEAFF,TGTGCCAGTAGTAAATACGGACAGGTATACACTGAAGCTTTCTTT,TRBJ1-1,TRBV19,NA,TRBD1
CASSPRRGGYTF,TGTGCCAGCAGCCCCCGGCGGGGTGGCTACACCTTC,TRBJ1-2,TRBV11-3,NA,NA
CASRPDRALSYNEQFF,TGTGCCAGCAGGCCGGACAGGGCCCTCTCCTACAATGAGCAGTTCTTC,TRBJ2-1,TRBV28,NA,TRBD1
CASSVRERGGLAEQFF,TGTGCCAGCAGCGTGAGGGAGCGGGGGGGCCTCGCTGAGCAGTTCTTC,TRBJ2-1,TRBV9,NA,TRBD2
CASSSTGAWEKLFF,TGTGCCAGCAGTTCGACAGGGGCTTGGGAAAAACTGTTTTTT,TRBJ1-4,TRBV28,once,TRBD1
CSVDVRGLGTEAFF,TGCAGCGTTGATGTCAGGGGGCTTGGCACTGAAGCTTTCTTT,TRBJ1-1,TRBV29-1,NA,TRBD1
CASSIAGQGRGYTF,TGTGCCAGTAGTATAGCAGGACAGGGTCGGGGCTACACCTTC,TRBJ1-2,TRBV19,NA,TRBD1
CASSSQQGYEQYF,TGTGCCAGCAGTTCGCAACAGGGCTACGAGCAGTACTTC,TRBJ2-7,TRBV28,many,NA
CASSPQGVANYGYTF,TGTGCCAGCAGCCCCCAGGGGGTTGCTAACTATGGCTACACCTTC,TRBJ1-2,TRBV9,NA,TRBD1
CASSRTTGGNEKLFF,TGTGCCAGCAGCCGGACCACAGGGGGTAACGAAAAACTGTTTTTT,TRBJ1-4,TRBV3-1/TRBV3-2,NA,TRBD1
CASSRVPGGSSMNTEAFF,TGCGCCAGCAGCCGAGTTCCAGGGGGGAGCTCTATGAACACTGAAGCTTTCTTT,TRBJ1-1,TRBV4-1,NA,TRBD1
CASRRAGNTEAFF,TGTGCCAGTAGACGTGCAGGGAACACTGAAGCTTTCTTT,TRBJ1-1,TRBV19,NA,NA
CASSLGDRGYGYTF,TGTGCCAGCAGCTTAGGGGACAGGGGCTATGGCTACACCTTC,TRBJ1-2,TRBV7-9,NA,TRBD1
CASSIPGDRAQETQYF,TGTGCCAGTAGTATTCCTGGGGACAGGGCGCAAGAGACCCAGTACTTC,TRBJ2-5,TRBV19,NA,TRBD1
CASSVAIRGSPTGELFF,TGTGCCAGCAGCGTCGCCATCCGAGGTTCCCCCACCGGGGAGCTGTTTTTT,TRBJ2-2,TRBV9,NA,NA
CASSLYPGQGSFTEAFF,TGTGCCAGCAGTTTATATCCCGGACAGGGGAGTTTCACTGAAGCTTTCTTT,TRBJ1-1,TRBV27,NA,TRBD1
CASSRTGLSSGELFF,TGTGCCAGCAGCAGAACAGGGTTATCTTCCGGGGAGCTGTTTTTT,TRBJ2-2,TRBV4-2,NA,NA
CAWGRGRTEAFF,TGTGCCTGGGGTCGCGGTCGGACTGAAGCTTTCTTT,TRBJ1-1,TRBV30,NA,NA
CASSLSGQSYGYTF,TGCGCCAGCAGCTTGTCAGGGCAGAGCTATGGCTACACCTTC,TRBJ1-2,TRBV5-1,NA,NA
CASRRGGSTDTQYF,TGCGCCAGCCGTCGAGGGGGTTCCACAGATACGCAGTATTTT,TRBJ2-3,TRBV5-1,NA,NA
CASSPAQGGFSGNTIYF,TGTGCCAGCTCACCAGCTCAGGGGGGCTTCTCTGGAAACACCATATATTTT,TRBJ1-3,TRBV18,NA,TRBD1
CASSLRTGSSTKSLSYEQYF,TGTGCCAGCAGTCTCCGGACAGGGTCATCTACAAAGTCTCTATCCTACGAGCAGTACTTC,TRBJ2-7,TRBV6-2/TRBV6-3,NA,TRBD1
CASSYPPDRGRDGYTF,TGTGCCAGCAGTTACCCTCCGGACAGGGGGCGGGATGGCTACACCTTC,TRBJ1-2,TRBV6-6,NA,TRBD1
CASSFSVSYEQYF,TGTGCCAGCAGCTTTTCGGTCTCCTACGAGCAGTACTTC,TRBJ2-7,TRBV5-5,NA,NA
CASSFGKTLETQYF,TGTGCCAGCAGCTTCGGCAAGACATTGGAGACCCAGTACTTC,TRBJ2-5,TRBV7-9,NA,NA
CASSPAEDSPLHF,TGCGCCAGCAGTCCGGCGGAGGATTCACCCCTCCACTTT,TRBJ1-6,TRBV5-1,few,NA
CASSGFLDRDSYLSNTGELFF,TGTGCCAGTAGTGGGTTCCTCGACCGGGACTCCTACTTATCGAACACCGGGGAGCTGTTTTTT,TRBJ2-2,TRBV19,NA,NA
CASSPQRGSYEQYF,TGTGCCAGCAGCCCACAGCGGGGATCCTACGAGCAGTACTTC,TRBJ2-7,TRBV5-5,NA,TRBD2
CASSVGPGGEAFF,TGTGCCAGCAGCGTAGGCCCAGGGGGTGAGGCTTTCTTT,TRBJ1-1,TRBV9,NA,TRBD1
CASSITENNSPLHF,TGTGCCAGTAGTATAACAGAGAATAATTCACCCCTCCACTTT,TRBJ1-6,TRBV19,NA,NA
CASSSGQGGAYEQYF,TGTGCCAGCAGTTCGGGACAGGGGGGGGCCTACGAGCAGTACTTC,TRBJ2-7,TRBV2,NA,TRBD1
CASRSTGTSGRGGTGELFF,TGTGCCAGCAGGTCAACCGGGACTAGCGGGAGGGGTGGCACCGGGGAGCTGTTTTTT,TRBJ2-2,TRBV7-6,few,TRBD2
CASSSQGQGNEKLFF,TGTGCCAGCAGTTCCCAAGGACAGGGGAATGAAAAACTGTTTTTT,TRBJ1-4,TRBV28,NA,TRBD1
CASTTGAGGYTF,TGTGCCAGCACCACAGGGGCAGGTGGCTACACCTTC,TRBJ1-2,TRBV21-1,NA,NA